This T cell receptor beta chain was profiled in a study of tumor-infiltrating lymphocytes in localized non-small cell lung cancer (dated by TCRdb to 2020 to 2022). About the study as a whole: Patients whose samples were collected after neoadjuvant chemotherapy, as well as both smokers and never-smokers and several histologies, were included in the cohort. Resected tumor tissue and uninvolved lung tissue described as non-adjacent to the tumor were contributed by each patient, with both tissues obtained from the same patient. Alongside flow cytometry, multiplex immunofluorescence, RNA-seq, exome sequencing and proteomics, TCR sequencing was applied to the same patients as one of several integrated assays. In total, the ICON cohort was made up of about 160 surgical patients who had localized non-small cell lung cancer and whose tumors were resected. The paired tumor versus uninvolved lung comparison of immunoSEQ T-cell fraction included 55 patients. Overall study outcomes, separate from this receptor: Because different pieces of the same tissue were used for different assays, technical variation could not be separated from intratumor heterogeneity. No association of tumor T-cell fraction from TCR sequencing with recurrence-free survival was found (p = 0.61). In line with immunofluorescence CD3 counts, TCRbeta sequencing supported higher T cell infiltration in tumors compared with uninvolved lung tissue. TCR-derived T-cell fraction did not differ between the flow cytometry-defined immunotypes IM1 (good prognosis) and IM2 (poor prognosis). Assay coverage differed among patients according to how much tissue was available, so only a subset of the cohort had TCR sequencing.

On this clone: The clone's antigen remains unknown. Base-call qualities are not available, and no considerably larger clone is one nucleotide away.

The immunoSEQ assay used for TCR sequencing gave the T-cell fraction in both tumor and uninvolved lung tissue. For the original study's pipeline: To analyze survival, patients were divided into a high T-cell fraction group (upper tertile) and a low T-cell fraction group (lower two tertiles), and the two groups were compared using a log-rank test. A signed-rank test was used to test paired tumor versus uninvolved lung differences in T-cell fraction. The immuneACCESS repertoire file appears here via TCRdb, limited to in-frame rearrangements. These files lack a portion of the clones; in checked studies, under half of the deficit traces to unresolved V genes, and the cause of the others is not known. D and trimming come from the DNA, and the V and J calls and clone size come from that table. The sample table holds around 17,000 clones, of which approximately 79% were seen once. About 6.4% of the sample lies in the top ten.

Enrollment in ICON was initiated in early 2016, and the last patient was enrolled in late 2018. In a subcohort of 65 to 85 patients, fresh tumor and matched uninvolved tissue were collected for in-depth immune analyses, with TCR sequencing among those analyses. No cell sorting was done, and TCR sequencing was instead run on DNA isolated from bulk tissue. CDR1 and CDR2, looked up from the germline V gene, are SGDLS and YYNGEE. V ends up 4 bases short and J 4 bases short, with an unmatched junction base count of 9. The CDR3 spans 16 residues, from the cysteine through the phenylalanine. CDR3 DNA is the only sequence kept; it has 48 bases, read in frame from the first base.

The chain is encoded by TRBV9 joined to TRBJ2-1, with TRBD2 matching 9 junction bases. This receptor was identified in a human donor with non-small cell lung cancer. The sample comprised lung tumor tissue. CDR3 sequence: CASSPKTSGEYNEQFF. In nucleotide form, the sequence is TGTGCCAGCAGCCCTAAGACTAGCGGAGAGTACAATGAGCAGTTCTTC.